This T cell receptor (beta chain) was obtained from a study of vaccination effects on CD4 cells after COVID-19. Study as a whole: Sampling occurred a median 72 days post second dose, range 14 to 241. Study outcomes and limitations: The study dataset contains few convalescent patients and includes no early post-infection timepoints.

Of note for this clone: The antigen is unknown.

The CDR3 contains 16 residues. Between the trimmed V and J ends, which lost 1 base and 2 bases, there was a span of 14 bases. From germline, CDR1 is SGHNT and CDR2 YENEEA. Sequencing used immunoSEQ multiplex PCR; TCRdb keeps in-frame clones, though not all of them. The sample lists about 61,000 clones; roughly 73% were seen once. In the ViraFEST assay, antigen-specific CD4+ clonotypes were identified by expansion after peptide-pool stimulation. Upon completion of around eleven days in culture, CD4+ T cells were isolated. Participants completed two doses of the BNT162b2 or mRNA-1273 vaccine. Under 2.5 million PBMC were seeded per well and grown in the presence of roughly 9.3 IU/ml IL-2 and about 10 ug/ml peptides. Cultures had half their medium replaced with IL-2 medium on days 3 and 7.

The source is a human donor who received a COVID-19 vaccine. The sample consisted of CD4+ T cells from PBMCs cultured with HCoV-229E spike peptides, taken after COVID-19 vaccination. This chain links TRBV11-3 with TRBJ2-5; the D gene could be TRBD1 or TRBD2 (6 bases each). DNA for the CDR3: TGTGCCAGCAGCTTAGGATCGGGGGCGCGGCAAGAGACCCAGTACTTC. Protein: CASSLGSGARQETQYF.